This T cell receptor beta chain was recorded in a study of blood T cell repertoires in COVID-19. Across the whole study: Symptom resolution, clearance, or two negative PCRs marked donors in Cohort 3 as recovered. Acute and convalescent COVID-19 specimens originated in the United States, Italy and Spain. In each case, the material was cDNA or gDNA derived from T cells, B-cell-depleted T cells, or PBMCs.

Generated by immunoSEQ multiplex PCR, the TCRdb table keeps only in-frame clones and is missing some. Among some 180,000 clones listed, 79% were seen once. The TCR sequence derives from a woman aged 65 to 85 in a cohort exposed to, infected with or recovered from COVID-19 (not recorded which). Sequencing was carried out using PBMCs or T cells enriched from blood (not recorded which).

The CDR3 DNA reads TGCGCCAGCAGCCCTCTAGCGGGAGTCGACGAGCAGTACTTC. Translating gives CASSPLAGVDEQYF. V usage is TRBV5-1 and J usage is TRBJ2-7; 10 bases line up with TRBD2. Looked up from germline, CDR1 is SGHRS and CDR2 is YFSETQ. The CDR3 extends over 14 amino acids. Germline trimming cut 4 bases from V and 5 bases from J; bases unmatched to any gene: 6.